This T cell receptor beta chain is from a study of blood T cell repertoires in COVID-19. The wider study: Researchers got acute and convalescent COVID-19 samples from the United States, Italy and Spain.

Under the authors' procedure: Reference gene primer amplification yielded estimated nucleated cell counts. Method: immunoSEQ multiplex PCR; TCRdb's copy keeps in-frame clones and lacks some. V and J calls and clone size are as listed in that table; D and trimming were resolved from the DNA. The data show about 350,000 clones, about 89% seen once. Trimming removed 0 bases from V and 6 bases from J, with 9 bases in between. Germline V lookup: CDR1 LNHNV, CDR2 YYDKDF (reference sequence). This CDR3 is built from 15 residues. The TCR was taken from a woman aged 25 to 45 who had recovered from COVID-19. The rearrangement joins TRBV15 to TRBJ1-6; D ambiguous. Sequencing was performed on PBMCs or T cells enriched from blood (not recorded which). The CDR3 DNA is TGTGCCACCAGCAGAGACGACTCCGGTAATTCACCCCTCCACTTT. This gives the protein CATSRDDSGNSPLHF.